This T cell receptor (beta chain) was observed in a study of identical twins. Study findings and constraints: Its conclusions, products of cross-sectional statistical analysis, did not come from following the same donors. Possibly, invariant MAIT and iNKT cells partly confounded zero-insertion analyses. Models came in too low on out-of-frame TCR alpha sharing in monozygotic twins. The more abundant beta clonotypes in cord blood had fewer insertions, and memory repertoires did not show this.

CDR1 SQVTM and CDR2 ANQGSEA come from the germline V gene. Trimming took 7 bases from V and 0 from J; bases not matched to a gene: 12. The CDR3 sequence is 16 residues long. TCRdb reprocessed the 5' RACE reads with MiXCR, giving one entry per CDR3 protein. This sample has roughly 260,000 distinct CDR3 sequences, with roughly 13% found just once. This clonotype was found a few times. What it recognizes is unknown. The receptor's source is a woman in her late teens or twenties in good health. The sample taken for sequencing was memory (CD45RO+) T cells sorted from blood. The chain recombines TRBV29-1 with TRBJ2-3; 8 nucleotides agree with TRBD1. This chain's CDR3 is CSAGGQGARSTDTQYF. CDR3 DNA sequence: TGCAGCGCCGGGGGCCAGGGGGCGCGGAGCACAGATACGCAGTATTTT.